These 3 T cell receptor beta chains were sequenced from one sample in a study of T cells in Graves' hyperthyroidism and ophthalmopathy. The TCR beta CDR3 regions underwent amplification using RNA transcripts as the source. Using the HTBI primer set, a first-round RT-PCR was run on the TCR CDR3. TCRdb reanalysed the multiplex PCR reads using MiXCR and keeps one entry per CDR3 protein. Of nearly 750,000 distinct CDR3 sequences detected, just over 35% appear once; the ten largest clones hold around a third. The sample comprised blood. Receptors originate from a woman in her forties with Graves' hyperthyroidism.

The gene calls are TRBV19 and TRBJ1-1; 9 nucleotides align to TRBD1. Germline values: CDR1 LNHDA, CDR2 SQIVND (reference sequence). V trimming: 7 bases; J trimming: 1 base; junction bases outside the gene matches: 7. The CDR3 contains 15 residues. The chain's CDR3 is CASNLDRGGNTEAFF. In DNA form, the CDR3 reads TGTGCCAGTAATCTGGACAGGGGCGGGAACACTGAAGCTTTCTTT.

This clonotype was counted at least ten times. The chain joins TRBV7-2 to TRBJ1-6, with D unresolved. CDR3 length: 14 amino acids. Germline CDR1 SGHTA, CDR2 FQGNSA. Between the trimmed V and J ends, which lost 3 bases and 5 bases, there was a span of 8 bases. CDR3 sequence: CASSFGVNNSPLHF. DNA of the CDR3: TGTGCCAGCAGCTTCGGGGTCAATAATTCACCCCTCCACTTT.

In this sample, this clonotype turned up many times. The rearrangement links TRBV5-6 to TRBJ1-6; D uncertain. Germline V gives CDR1 SGHDT, CDR2 YYEEEE. V lost 0 bases to trimming and J lost 7 bases, with 5 bases between them. This CDR3 comprises 13 residues. As DNA, the CDR3 is TGTGCCAGCAGCTTGGTGGCAAATTCACCCCTCCACTTT. It encodes CASSLVANSPLHF.